This is a list of T cell receptor beta chains from one sample in a study of T cell responses to AZD1222 COVID-19 vaccine. Here immunoSEQ multiplex PCR was the method, and the copy in TCRdb shows in-frame clones only, minus some. The table records about 90,000 clones, approximately 88% of them present only once. The starting material was peripheral blood, obtained on day 0 of AZD1222 vaccination. Every receptor here comes from an adult in good health. Both conserved end residues are part of each CDR3. The D gene is left open where the match is weak. Clone sizes are given selectively: once, few, many, or a class where the clone is expanded.

V,J,D,size,DNA,CDR3
TRBV18,TRBJ2-7,-,-,TGTGCCAGCTCATCTGGCAGAGAATACGAGCAGTACTTC,CASSSGREYEQYF
TRBV6-1,TRBJ2-1,-,-,TGTGCCAGCAGTGAAGTGGTTGACAATGAGCAGTTCTTC,CASSEVVDNEQFF
TRBV21-1,TRBJ1-2,-,-,TGTGCCAGCAGCAAATGGAGGGGGGGGCGTGACTATGGCTACACCTTC,CASSKWRGGRDYGYTF
TRBV20-1,TRBJ1-1,-,-,TGCAGTGCTAGAGATCAAGGAGCTTTCTTT,CSARDQGAFF
TRBV5-4,TRBJ1-2,-,-,TGTGCCAGCAGCCAGGGGCTGGATGGCTACACCTTC,CASSQGLDGYTF
TRBV3-1/TRBV3-2,TRBJ2-1,-,-,TGTGCCAGCAGCCAAACACCAACTAGTTTTGAGCAGTTCTTC,CASSQTPTSFEQFF
TRBV7-9,TRBJ2-7,-,-,TGTGCCAGCAGCTTCAGGCCCGACGAGCAGTACTTC,CASSFRPDEQYF
TRBV19,TRBJ2-5,-,-,TGTGCCAGTAGCGATAGCGGCCAAGAGACCCAGTACTTC,CASSDSGQETQYF
TRBV7-9,TRBJ2-5,TRBD2,once,TGTGCCAGCAGCTTAGTATTTGAGCGGGAGGCCCCGGGGACCCAGTACTTC,CASSLVFEREAPGTQYF
TRBV5-1,TRBJ1-5,TRBD1,once,TGCGCCAGCAGCTCACAGGGGTCCCCAGATCAGCCCCAGCATTTT,CASSSQGSPDQPQHF
TRBV2,TRBJ2-7,TRBD1,-,TGTGCCAGCAGTGACAGGGGGCAGAACGAGCAGTACTTC,CASSDRGQNEQYF
TRBV27,TRBJ1-1,-,-,TGTGCCAGCCCTACTGGCGGGGCAGGCACTGAAGCTTTCTTT,CASPTGGAGTEAFF
TRBV6-5,TRBJ2-7,-,-,TGTGCCACCAAAGCGCGCCTGGGGATGGACGAGCAGTACTTC,CATKARLGMDEQYF
TRBV29-1,TRBJ1-1,-,-,TGCAGCGTTGAAGAGCACATGAACACTGAAGCTTTCTTT,CSVEEHMNTEAFF
TRBV11-3,TRBJ1-1,-,-,TGTGCCAGCAGCGCACAGGGTTACACTGAAGCTTTCTTT,CASSAQGYTEAFF
TRBV7-2,TRBJ2-2,TRBD2,-,TGTGCCAGCAGCTCTGGGGGACTACCCACCGGGGAGCTGTTTTTT,CASSSGGLPTGELFF
TRBV3-1/TRBV3-2,TRBJ1-6,-,-,TGTGCCAGCAGCTTAGACTCCTATAATTCACCCCTCCACTTT,CASSLDSYNSPLHF
TRBV3-1/TRBV3-2,TRBJ1-1,TRBD1,-,TGTGCCAGCAGCCCGGTGACAGGGGCGGGGGTGAACACTGAAGCTTTCTTT,CASSPVTGAGVNTEAFF
TRBV3-1/TRBV3-2,TRBJ2-5,TRBD2,-,TGTGCCAGCAGCCCAGCCTCTAGCGGCCAAGAGACCCAGTACTTC,CASSPASSGQETQYF
TRBV28,TRBJ2-5,TRBD2,-,TGTGCCAACGGAGGGAGGGCGGGGGAGACCCAGTACTTC,CANGGRAGETQYF
TRBV6-5,TRBJ1-1,-,-,TGTGCCAGCAGTTACGTGGGTGTGAACACTGAAGCTTTCTTT,CASSYVGVNTEAFF
TRBV7-8,TRBJ1-5,-,-,TGTGCCAGCAGCTTAAGGGAACAGATCCATCAGCCCCAGCATTTT,CASSLREQIHQPQHF
TRBV19,TRBJ2-7,-,few,TGTGCCAGTAGTATGGGTCTGGGGTACGAGCAGTACTTC,CASSMGLGYEQYF
TRBV6-1,TRBJ2-1,-,-,TGTGCCAGCAGTGAACCTCTCCCCGAGCAGTTCTTC,CASSEPLPEQFF
TRBV9,TRBJ1-2,-,-,TGTGCCAGCAGCGCCAGGACACCGTCCTATGGCTACACCTTC,CASSARTPSYGYTF
TRBV2,TRBJ2-5,-,once,TGTGCCAGCAGTGAGGGACCCCCCCCCGCTAAGTCGACCCAAGAGACCCAGTACTTC,CASSEGPPPAKSTQETQYF
TRBV2,TRBJ2-6,TRBD1,-,TGTGCCAGCAGCAAGACAGGGAAGGGGGCCAACGTCCTGACTTTC,CASSKTGKGANVLTF
TRBV19,TRBJ2-1,-,few,TGTGCCAGTAATAGGAGGTCCTACAATGAGCAGTTCTTC,CASNRRSYNEQFF
TRBV19,TRBJ1-1,-,-,TGTGCCAGTAGTATAGTGAAGGCCGGACAGAGGACGAACACTGAAGCTTTCTTT,CASSIVKAGQRTNTEAFF
TRBV27,TRBJ1-5,-,-,TGTGCCAGCAGCAATGGCGCGGGGAAAAATCAGCCCCAGCATTTT,CASSNGAGKNQPQHF
TRBV6-5,TRBJ2-5,TRBD2,once,TGTGCCAGCAGTATCGGACTAGCGGGAGTTGAGACCCAGTACTTC,CASSIGLAGVETQYF
TRBV6-6,TRBJ2-5,TRBD2,-,TGTGCCAGTAAGAGCCGACTAGCGGGACTCCAAGAGACCCAGTACTTC,CASKSRLAGLQETQYF
TRBV18,TRBJ1-2,-,-,TGTGCCAGCTCACCCCTCGGGAGCGGCGGCGGGAGCTATGGCTACACCTTC,CASSPLGSGGGSYGYTF
TRBV19,TRBJ2-3,-,-,TGTGCCAGTAGTAGGGCAGGTCGACGGGATACGCAGTATTTT,CASSRAGRRDTQYF
TRBV6-1,TRBJ1-1,-,-,TGTGCCAGCAGTGAGGGTAACCGGAGGAGGACTGAAGCTTTCTTT,CASSEGNRRRTEAFF
TRBV2,TRBJ1-6,-,-,TGTGCCAGCAGTGAGGGGTTGCCGTTGAATTCACCCCTCCACTTT,CASSEGLPLNSPLHF
TRBV7-3,TRBJ2-1,TRBD2,-,TGTGCCAGCAGCCCCCGACTAGCGGGAGTACCCGAGCAGTTCTTC,CASSPRLAGVPEQFF
TRBV2,TRBJ1-2,-,-,TGTGCCAGCCTACGTCTAGCTGGCTATGGCTACACCTTC,CASLRLAGYGYTF
TRBV5-1,TRBJ1-6,TRBD1,-,TGCGCCAGCAGCTTGGAACCAGGGGGCGAGGGTAATTCACCCCTCCACTTT,CASSLEPGGEGNSPLHF
TRBV2,TRBJ1-5,-,-,TGTGCCAGCGACGGCGGCAGAAATCAGCCCCAGCATTTT,CASDGGRNQPQHF
TRBV27,TRBJ1-2,-,-,TGTGCCAGCAGTCAGACACCGAACTATGGCTACACCTTC,CASSQTPNYGYTF
TRBV24-1,TRBJ2-1,TRBD2,once,TGTGCCACCAGTGATTACAGCGGGAGGAGTCCTAATGAGCAGTTCTTC,CATSDYSGRSPNEQFF
TRBV7-9,TRBJ1-4,-,-,TGTGCCAGCAGCTATCCACAGACAACTAATGAAAAACTGTTTTTT,CASSYPQTTNEKLFF
TRBV27,TRBJ1-4,TRBD1,-,TGTGCCAGCAGATCCATCTCCAGGGGGACTAATGAAAAACTGTTTTTT,CASRSISRGTNEKLFF
TRBV18,TRBJ2-7,TRBD2,once,TGTGCCAGCAGGACTAGCGGGAGGTACGAGCAGTACTTC,CASRTSGRYEQYF
TRBV5-1,TRBJ2-1,TRBD2,-,TGCGCCAGCAGCTTGGGGGGACTAGCCACGTGGAATGAGCAGTTCTTC,CASSLGGLATWNEQFF
TRBV5-1,TRBJ2-3,TRBD1,-,TGCGCCAGCAGCTTGGGGGTCCGGGACAGGGTGTTTCCAGATACGCAGTATTTT,CASSLGVRDRVFPDTQYF
TRBV10-3,TRBJ1-2,TRBD1,-,TGTGCCATCACCCCGGACAGGGCGGTCTATGGCTACACCTTC,CAITPDRAVYGYTF
TRBV11-2,TRBJ1-4,-,-,TGTGCCAGCAGCTCCCTCGTCCGGGGGCGAACTAATGAAAAACTGTTTTTT,CASSSLVRGRTNEKLFF
TRBV2,TRBJ2-5,-,-,TGTGCCAGCAGTGGGGGCAGTCCTTTAAACTTC,CASSGGSPLNF
TRBV27,TRBJ1-4,-,-,TGTGCCAGCAGTTTAGTTACTAATGAAAAACTGTTTTTT,CASSLVTNEKLFF
TRBV18,TRBJ1-5,-,-,TGTGCCAGCTCACCACCCCCAGGGAGTAGCAATCAGCCCCAGCATTTT,CASSPPPGSSNQPQHF
TRBV4-1,TRBJ1-2,TRBD1,-,TGCGCCAGCAGCCCTGCCGGACAGGGGCCTTATGGCTACACCTTC,CASSPAGQGPYGYTF
TRBV7-9,TRBJ1-4,TRBD1,-,TGTGCCAGCAGTGGCAGGACAGGGGCGGAAAAACTGTTTTTT,CASSGRTGAEKLFF
TRBV5-5,TRBJ1-1,-,few,TGTGCCAGCAGCTTGGGGCAGATTGAAGCTTTCTTT,CASSLGQIEAFF
TRBV19,TRBJ1-2,-,-,TGTGCCAGTAGTGCCGTGGATCGGAGTCATGGCTACACCTTC,CASSAVDRSHGYTF
TRBV5-5,TRBJ1-5,-,-,TGTGCCAGCAGCTTATTTCAGGGAACTAGCAATCAGCCCCAGCATTTT,CASSLFQGTSNQPQHF